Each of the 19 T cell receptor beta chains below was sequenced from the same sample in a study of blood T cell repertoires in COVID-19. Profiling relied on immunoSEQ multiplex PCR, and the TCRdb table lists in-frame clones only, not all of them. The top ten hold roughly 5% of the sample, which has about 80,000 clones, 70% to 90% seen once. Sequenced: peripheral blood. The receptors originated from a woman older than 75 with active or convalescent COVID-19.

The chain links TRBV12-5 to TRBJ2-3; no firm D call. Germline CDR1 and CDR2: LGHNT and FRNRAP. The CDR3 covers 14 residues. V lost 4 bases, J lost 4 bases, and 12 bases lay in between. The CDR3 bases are TGTGCTAGTGGTTCCTCAGCCAGGCCAGATACGCAGTATTTT. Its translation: CASGSSARPDTQYF. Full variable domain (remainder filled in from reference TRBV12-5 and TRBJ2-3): DARVTQTPRHKVTEMGQEVTMRCQPILGHNTVFWYRQTMMQGLELLAYFRNRAPLDDSGMPKDRFSAEMPDATLATLKIQPSEPRDSAVYFCASGSSARPDTQYFGPGTRLTVL.

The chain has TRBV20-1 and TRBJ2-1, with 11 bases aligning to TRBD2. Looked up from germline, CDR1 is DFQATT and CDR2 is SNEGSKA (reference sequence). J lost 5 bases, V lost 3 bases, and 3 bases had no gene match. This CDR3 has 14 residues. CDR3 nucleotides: TGCAGTGCTAGTGGGGGACTAGCGGACAATGAGCAGTTCTTC. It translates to CSASGGLADNEQFF.

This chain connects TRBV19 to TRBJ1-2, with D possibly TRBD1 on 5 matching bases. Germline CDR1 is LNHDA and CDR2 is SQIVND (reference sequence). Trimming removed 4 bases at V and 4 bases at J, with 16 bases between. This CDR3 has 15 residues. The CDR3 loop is CASSTRPGGTYGYTF. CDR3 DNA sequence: TGTGCCAGTAGTACTCGACCCGGGGGGACCTATGGCTACACCTTC.

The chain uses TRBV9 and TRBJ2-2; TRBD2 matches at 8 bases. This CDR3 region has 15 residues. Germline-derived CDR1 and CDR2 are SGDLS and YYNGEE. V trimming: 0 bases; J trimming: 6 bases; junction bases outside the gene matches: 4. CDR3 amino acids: CASSVVPAGAGELFF. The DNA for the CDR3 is TGTGCCAGCAGCGTAGTTCCAGCGGGGGCCGGGGAGCTGTTTTTT.

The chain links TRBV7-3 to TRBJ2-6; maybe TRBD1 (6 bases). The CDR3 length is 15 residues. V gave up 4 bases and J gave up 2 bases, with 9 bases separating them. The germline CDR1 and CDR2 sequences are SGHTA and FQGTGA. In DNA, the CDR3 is TGTGCCAGCAGCTACAGGGCAACTGGGGCCAACGTCCTGACTTTC. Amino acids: CASSYRATGANVLTF.

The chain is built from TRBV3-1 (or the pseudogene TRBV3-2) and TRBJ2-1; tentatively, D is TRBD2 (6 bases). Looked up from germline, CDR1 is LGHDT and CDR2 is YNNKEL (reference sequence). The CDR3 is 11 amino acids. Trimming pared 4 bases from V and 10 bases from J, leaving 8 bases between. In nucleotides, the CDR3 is TGTGCCAGCAGCCTAGGAGGGGAGCAGTTCTTC. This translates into CASSLGGEQFF.

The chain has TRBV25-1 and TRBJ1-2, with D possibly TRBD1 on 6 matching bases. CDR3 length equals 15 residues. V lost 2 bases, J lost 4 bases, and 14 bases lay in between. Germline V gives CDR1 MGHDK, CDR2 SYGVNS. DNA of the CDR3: TGTGCCAGCAGTGAAGGGGGCAGGGCTGCCTATGGCTACACCTTC. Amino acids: CASSEGGRAAYGYTF.

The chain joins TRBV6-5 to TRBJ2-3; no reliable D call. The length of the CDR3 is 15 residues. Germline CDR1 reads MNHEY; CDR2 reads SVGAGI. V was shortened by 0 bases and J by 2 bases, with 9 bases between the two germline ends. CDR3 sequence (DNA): TGTGCCAGCAGTTACTCGAATGGGCCCACAGATACGCAGTATTTT. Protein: CASSYSNGPTDTQYF.

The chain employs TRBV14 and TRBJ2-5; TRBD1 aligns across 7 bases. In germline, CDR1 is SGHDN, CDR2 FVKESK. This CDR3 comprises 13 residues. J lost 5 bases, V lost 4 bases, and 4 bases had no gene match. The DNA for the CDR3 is TGTGCCAGCAGCCCAACAGGGGAGGAGACCCAGTACTTC. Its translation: CASSPTGEETQYF.

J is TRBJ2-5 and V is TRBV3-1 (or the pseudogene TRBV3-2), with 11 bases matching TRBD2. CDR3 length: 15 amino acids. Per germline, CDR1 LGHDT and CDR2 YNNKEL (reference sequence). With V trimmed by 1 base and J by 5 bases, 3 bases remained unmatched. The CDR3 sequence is CASSQGLAGGETQYF. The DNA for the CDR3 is TGTGCCAGCAGCCAAGGCCTAGCGGGGGGTGAGACCCAGTACTTC.

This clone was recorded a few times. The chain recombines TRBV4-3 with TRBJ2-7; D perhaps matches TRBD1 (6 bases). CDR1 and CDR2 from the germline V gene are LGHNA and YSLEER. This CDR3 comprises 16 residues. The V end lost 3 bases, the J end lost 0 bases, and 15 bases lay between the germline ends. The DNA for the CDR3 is TGCGCCAGCAGCCATACAACAGGGAGCTACTCCTACGAGCAGTACTTC. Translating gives CASSHTTGSYSYEQYF.

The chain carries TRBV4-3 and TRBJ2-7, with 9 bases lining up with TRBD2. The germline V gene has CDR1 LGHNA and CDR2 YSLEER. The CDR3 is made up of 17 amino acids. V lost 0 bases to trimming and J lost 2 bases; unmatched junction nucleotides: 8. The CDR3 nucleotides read TGCGCCAGCAGCCAAGATCTCTCGGAGCGGGGGGCCTACGAGCAGTACTTC. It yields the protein CASSQDLSERGAYEQYF.

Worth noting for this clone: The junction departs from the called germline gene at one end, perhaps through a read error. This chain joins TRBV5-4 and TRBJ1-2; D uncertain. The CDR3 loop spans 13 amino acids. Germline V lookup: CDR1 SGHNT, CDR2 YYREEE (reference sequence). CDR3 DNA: TGTGCCAGCAGTTTGGTCCTATCCTATGGCTACACCTTC. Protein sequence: CASSLVLSYGYTF.

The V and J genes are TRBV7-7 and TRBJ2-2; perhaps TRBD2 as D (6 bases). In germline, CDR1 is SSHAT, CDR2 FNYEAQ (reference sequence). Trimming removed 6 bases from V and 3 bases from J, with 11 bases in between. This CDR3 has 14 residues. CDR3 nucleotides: TGTGCCAGCAGATTCGGGAGCGACACCGGGGAGCTGTTTTTT. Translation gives CASRFGSDTGELFF. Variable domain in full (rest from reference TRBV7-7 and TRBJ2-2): GAGVSQSPRYKVTKRGQDVTLRCDPISSHATLYWYQQALGQGPEFLTYFNYEAQPDKSGLPSDRFSAERPEGSISTLTIQRTEQRDSAMYRCASRFGSDTGELFFGEGSRLTVL.

For the CDR3, the DNA is TGTGCCAGCAGCTTCGGGGATGAGCAGTTCTTC. Protein product: CASSFGDEQFF. The chain employs TRBV5-4 and TRBJ2-1, with TRBD2 as a possible D gene (5 bases). Germline V lookup: CDR1 SGHNT, CDR2 YYREEE (reference sequence). V dropped 2 bases and J dropped 8 bases, with 5 bases sitting between them. The CDR3 totals 11 residues. The whole variable domain, remainder taken from reference TRBV5-4 and TRBJ2-1, is ETGVTQSPTHLIKTRGQQVTLRCSSQSGHNTVSWYQQALGQGPQFIFQYYREEENGRGNFPPRFSGLQFPNYSSELNVNALELDDSALYLCASSFGDEQFFGPGTRLTVL.

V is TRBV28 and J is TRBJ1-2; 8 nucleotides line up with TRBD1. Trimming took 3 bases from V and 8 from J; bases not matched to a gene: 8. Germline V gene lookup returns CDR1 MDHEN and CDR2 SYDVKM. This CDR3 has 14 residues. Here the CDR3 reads CASSLTGVGEGYTF. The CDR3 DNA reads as TGTGCCAGCAGTTTGACAGGGGTCGGAGAGGGCTACACCTTC.

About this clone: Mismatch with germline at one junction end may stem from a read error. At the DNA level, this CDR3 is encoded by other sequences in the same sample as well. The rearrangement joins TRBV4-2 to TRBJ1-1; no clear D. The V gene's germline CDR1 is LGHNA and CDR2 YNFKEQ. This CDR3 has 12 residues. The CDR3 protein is CASSQVDTEAFF. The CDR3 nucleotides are TGTGCCAGCAGCCAAGTTGACACCGAAGCTTTCTTT.

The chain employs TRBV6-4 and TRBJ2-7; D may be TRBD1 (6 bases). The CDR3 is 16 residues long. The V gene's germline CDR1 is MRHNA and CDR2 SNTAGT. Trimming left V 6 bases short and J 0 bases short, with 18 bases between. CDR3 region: CASSPRQGTSSYEQYF. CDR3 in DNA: TGTGCCAGCAGCCCCCGGCAGGGGACCTCCTCCTACGAGCAGTACTTC.

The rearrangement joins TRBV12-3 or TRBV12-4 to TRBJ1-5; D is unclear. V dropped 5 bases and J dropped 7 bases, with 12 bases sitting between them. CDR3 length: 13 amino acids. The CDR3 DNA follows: TGTGCCAGCAGTCTAATGAGGAGCCAGCCCCAGCATTTT. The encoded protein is CASSLMRSQPQHF.